This T cell receptor beta chain originates from a study of beta chain features in type 1 diabetes. TCRB transcripts that were expressed got sequenced, as all of the isolated RNA had been reverse transcribed. An average near 3.57 million reads came from naive, central memory and regulatory T cell samples. The protocol was immunoSEQ multiplex PCR, while the TCRdb copy is restricted to in-frame clones and leaves out a portion. The sample records around 280,000 clones, under 8.5% being singletons. This clone has more than one count but fewer than ten. Its specificity is unknown. The length of the CDR3 is 13 residues. Germline V gives CDR1 SGHTA, CDR2 FQGTGA. Trimming shortened V by 4 bases and J by 5 bases, and 11 bases separated the two germline ends. Overall study findings and caveats: Patients showed naive, central memory and Treg TCRB repertoires that appeared more similar than those of healthy donors. There was a possibility that cDNA sequencing over-represented cells with high TCR expression.

The chain combines TRBV7-3 with TRBJ2-5, with D hard to call. The TCR sequence derives from a woman aged 18-29 years in good health. Sequencing input: central memory CD4+ T cells from blood. The CDR3 region has the DNA TGTGCCAGCAGCTCTACACTCCTGGAGACCCAGTACTTC. Its translation: CASSSTLLETQYF.